The 28 T cell receptor beta chains reported below all come from one sample, sequenced in a study of OX40 agonist ivuxolimab in advanced cancers. Assay used: immunoSEQ multiplex PCR; TCRdb lists only in-frame clones, some missing. The sample holds some 13,000 clones, roughly 87% seen once. Here the sequenced sample was CD4+ or CD8+ T cells sorted from blood, taken in a trial of the OX40 agonist ivuxolimab. The receptors shown here come from an adult with an advanced solid tumor such as melanoma, head and neck, liver or kidney cancer.

The chain recombines TRBV6-6 with TRBJ2-7; unclear D gene. Trimming cost V 8 bases and J 2 bases, with 10 bases left between them. Germline V gene lookup returns CDR1 MNHNY and CDR2 SVGAGI (reference sequence). CDR3 length equals 12 residues. CDR3 protein: CASGEGAYEQYF. Here the CDR3 DNA reads TGTGCCAGCGGGGAAGGAGCCTACGAGCAGTACTTC.

This chain uses TRBV19 with TRBJ2-1; 14 nucleotides align to TRBD2. The CDR3 consists of 17 residues. Germline CDR1 and CDR2: LNHDA and SQIVND (reference sequence). With 2 bases clipped from V and 2 bases from J, the junction kept 2 bases outside the gene matches. This chain's CDR3 is CASSIQGLAGAYNEQFF. DNA of the CDR3: TGTGCCAGTAGTATACAGGGACTAGCGGGGGCCTACAATGAGCAGTTCTTC.

As to this clone: This could be a read error, since a much larger clone is one nucleotide away. The sample contains more than one DNA sequence encoding this CDR3. The chain combines TRBV6-4 with TRBJ2-2; D remains unclear. The CDR3 consists of 14 residues. Trimming pared 2 bases from V and 0 bases from J, leaving 4 bases between. Germline assignment: CDR1 MRHNA and CDR2 SNTAGT. The CDR3 spells CASSDGTNTGELFF. The CDR3 DNA is TGTGCCAGCAGTGACGGGACGAACACCGGGGAGCTGTTTTTT.

This clone has a handful of counts. The rearrangement uses TRBV6-1 and TRBJ2-5; the D gene is possibly TRBD2 (6 bases). V was shortened by 2 bases and J by 1 base, with 11 bases between the two germline ends. The length of the CDR3 is 15 residues. The germline gives CDR1 MNHNS, CDR2 SASEGT. The CDR3 sequence: CASSESPGLQETQYF. For the CDR3, the DNA is TGTGCCAGCAGTGAATCCCCGGGACTCCAAGAGACCCAGTACTTC.

The chain has TRBV7-3 and TRBJ2-3; the D is unclear. The CDR3 runs to 14 residues. The germline V gene encodes CDR1 SGHTA and CDR2 FQGTGA. V was pared by 5 bases and J by 2 bases, with 11 bases between. This CDR3 is CASSLGGLTDTQYF. Here the CDR3 DNA reads TGTGCCAGCAGCCTTGGTGGCCTCACAGATACGCAGTATTTT.

This clone appeared a few times. The chain employs TRBV2 and TRBJ2-7, with D tentatively TRBD1 (5 bases). CDR3 length: 12 amino acids. Germline CDR1 is SNHLY and CDR2 is FYNNEI. V lost 3 bases, J lost 7 bases, and 10 bases lay in between. CDR3 region: CASSETALEQYF. The CDR3 DNA follows: TGTGCCAGCAGTGAGACAGCCTTGGAGCAGTACTTC.

This rearrangement joins TRBV5-4 to TRBJ2-7; D ambiguous. The CDR3 loop spans 12 amino acids. Germline CDR1 reads SGHNT; CDR2 reads YYREEE (reference sequence). V was cut by 5 bases and J by 6 bases, with 12 bases left in between. CDR3 protein: CASRSLASEQYF. In DNA form, the CDR3 reads TGTGCCAGCAGGTCCCTCGCTAGCGAGCAGTACTTC.

V gene TRBV6-4 combines with J gene TRBJ2-5, with 7 bases lining up with TRBD2. Germline CDR1 MRHNA, CDR2 SNTAGT. This CDR3 comprises 15 residues. V was clipped by 3 bases and J by 2 bases; unmatched bases: 6. The CDR3 sequence: CASSESGGGQETQYF. The CDR3 coding sequence is TGTGCCAGCAGTGAATCGGGCGGGGGTCAAGAGACCCAGTACTTC.

The chain carries TRBV5-4 and TRBJ2-2, with a weak D call TRBD2 (6 bases). CDR1 and CDR2 from the germline V gene are SGHNT and YYREEE (reference sequence). CDR3 length equals 15 residues. V lost 4 bases and J 5 bases, leaving 15 bases between the germline ends. The CDR3 reads CASSPPGGETGELFF. CDR3 DNA: TGTGCCAGCAGCCCTCCTGGAGGGGAGACCGGGGAGCTGTTTTTT.

The chain recombines TRBV4-1 with TRBJ1-3; no clear D. V was pared by 2 bases and J by 0 bases, with 14 bases between. There are 17 residues in the CDR3. Per germline, CDR1 MGHRA and CDR2 YSYEKL. The CDR3 region is CASSQQIPQDSGNTIYF. CDR3 DNA: TGCGCCAGCAGCCAACAGATCCCACAAGACTCTGGAAACACCATATATTTT.

The chain uses TRBV4-3 and TRBJ1-2; 7 nucleotides agree with TRBD1. Trimming removed 1 base from V and 7 bases from J; junction bases left unmatched: 3. This CDR3 has 13 residues. From germline, CDR1 is LGHNA and CDR2 YSLEER. Here the CDR3 DNA reads TGCGCCAGCAGCCAAGGAGGGGGCAGTGGCTACACCTTC. Translation: CASSQGGGSGYTF.

J is TRBJ2-3 and V is TRBV4-2; TRBD2 matches at 8 bases. From germline, CDR1 is LGHNA and CDR2 YNFKEQ. Losses at the gene ends were 5 bases for V and 4 bases for J; bases not matched to a gene: 17. CDR3 length: 18 residues. CDR3 coding DNA: TGTGCCAGCAGCGACTATTGGTCCGGGAGGGAGGCGGCAGATACGCAGTATTTT. The encoded protein is CASSDYWSGREAADTQYF.

The chain carries TRBV6-5 and TRBJ1-2; TRBD1 matches 7 bases. This CDR3 is built from 13 residues. Trimming took 6 bases from V and 4 from J; bases not matched to a gene: 5. Germline V gives CDR1 MNHEY, CDR2 SVGAGI. For the CDR3, the DNA is TGTGCCAGCAGAATACAGGGGACCTATGGCTACACCTTC. It yields the protein CASRIQGTYGYTF.

The V and J genes are TRBV9 and TRBJ2-5, with 11 nucleotides matching TRBD2. Germline lookup yields CDR1 SGDLS and CDR2 YYNGEE. This CDR3 has 14 amino acids. J was trimmed by 3 bases and V by 2 bases; bases with no gene match: 0. DNA of the CDR3: TGTGCCAGCAGCGTGGGACTAGCGGAAGAGACCCAGTACTTC. Translating it yields CASSVGLAEETQYF.

This rearrangement joins TRBV2 to TRBJ2-7, with D possibly TRBD1 on 6 matching bases. V was pared by 3 bases and J by 3 bases, with 12 bases between. The CDR3 has 14 residues. The germline gives CDR1 SNHLY, CDR2 FYNNEI. CDR3 nucleotide sequence: TGTGCCAGCAGTGACCCCGGACAGAACTACGAGCAGTACTTC. Amino acid sequence: CASSDPGQNYEQYF.

The rearrangement joins TRBV7-9 to TRBJ2-1; the D is unclear. Trimming took off 3 bases at V and 4 bases at J, with 19 bases between the two ends. CDR1 is SEHNR, CDR2 FQNEAQ, per germline (reference sequence). The CDR3 runs 17 residues. CDR3 coding DNA: TGTGCCAGCAGCTTTAGTGGTGTCCGGATCCTTTACAATGAGCAGTTCTTC. Protein: CASSFSGVRILYNEQFF.

The chain's CDR3 is CASSVRQGETDYGYTF. For the CDR3, the DNA is TGTGCCAGCAGCGTAAGACAGGGTGAAACGGACTATGGCTACACCTTC. This chain uses TRBV9 with TRBJ1-2; TRBD1 matches at 7 bases. J lost 3 bases, V lost 1 base, and 9 bases had no gene match. CDR1 is SGDLS and CDR2 is YYNGEE in the germline V gene. This CDR3 has 16 residues.

The CDR3 bases are TGTGCCATCAGTGAGTCGATATCCCCGGGGCCGCGCGGTGATACGCAGTATTTT. Amino acid sequence: CAISESISPGPRGDTQYF. V is TRBV10-3 and J is TRBJ2-3; D could derive from TRBD1 or TRBD2 (5 bases each). Trimming left V 0 bases short and J 6 bases short, with 22 bases between. The CDR3 contains 18 residues. Germline V gene sequence: CDR1 ENHRY, CDR2 SYGVKD.

This chain connects TRBV6-5 to TRBJ1-2; D may be TRBD1 (5 bases). This CDR3 spans 12 amino acids. Trimming took 3 bases from V and 8 from J, leaving 10 bases between them. From germline, CDR1 is MNHEY and CDR2 SVGAGI. In nucleotides, the CDR3 is TGTGCCAGCAGTTATGACAGACTGGGCTACACCTTC. Translation gives CASSYDRLGYTF.

The chain employs TRBV13 and TRBJ2-2; perhaps TRBD2 as D (6 bases). CDR1 is PRHDT and CDR2 is FYEKMQ in the germline V gene (reference sequence). Trimming pared 5 bases from V and 6 bases from J, leaving 19 bases between. There are 16 residues in the CDR3. The CDR3 coding sequence is TGTGCCAGCAGCCCCAGGGACTTACCACCACCCGGGGAGCTGTTTTTT. Translating gives CASSPRDLPPPGELFF. The whole variable domain, filled in from reference TRBV13 and TRBJ2-2, reads AAGVIQSPRHLIKEKRETATLKCYPIPRHDTVYWYQQGPGQDPQFLISFYEKMQSDKGSIPDRFSAQQFSDYHSELNMSSLELGDSALYFCASSPRDLPPPGELFFGEGSRLTVL.

The chain combines TRBV7-9 with TRBJ1-2; D call uncertain. The CDR3 contains 11 residues. Germline V gene sequence: CDR1 SEHNR, CDR2 FQNEAQ (reference sequence). Trimming removed 3 bases at V and 5 bases at J, with 4 bases between. CDR3 region: CASSFPYGYTF. CDR3 nucleotides: TGTGCCAGCAGCTTTCCTTATGGCTACACCTTC.

The V gene is TRBV6-4, the J gene TRBJ2-3; unclear D gene. The CDR3 sequence is 13 residues long. The ends were cut back, 0 bases at V and 2 bases at J, with 3 bases in the middle. Looked up from germline, CDR1 is MRHNA and CDR2 is SNTAGT. The CDR3 is CASSDSVTDTQYF. As DNA, the CDR3 is TGTGCCAGCAGTGACTCGGTCACAGATACGCAGTATTTT.

The V gene is TRBV6-1, the J gene TRBJ1-1; weak D call: TRBD1 (5 bases). The CDR3 spans 11 residues. Per the germline V gene, CDR1 is MNHNS and CDR2 is SASEGT. V was clipped by 5 bases and J by 13 bases, with 14 bases between them. The CDR3 sequence: CASSYRDEGFF. The DNA for the CDR3 is TGTGCCAGCAGTTACCGGGACGAGGGTTTCTTT.

The chain carries TRBV29-1 and TRBJ2-1, with unresolved D. This CDR3 has 12 amino acids. Germline V gene data show CDR1 as SQVTM and CDR2 as ANQGSEA. V dropped 1 base and J dropped 5 bases, with 6 bases sitting between them. The CDR3, as DNA: TGCAGCGTTGAAGGAGTCAACAATGAGCAGTTCTTC. Its protein is CSVEGVNNEQFF.

This chain links TRBV9 with TRBJ2-7; D may be TRBD1 (5 bases). Looked up from germline, CDR1 is SGDLS and CDR2 is YYNGEE. This CDR3 region has 14 residues. Trimming took off 4 bases at V and 4 bases at J, with 15 bases between the two ends. CDR3 coding DNA: TGTGCCAGCAGCCCCCCGTGGGGCAGATACGAGCAGTACTTC. It encodes CASSPPWGRYEQYF.

V is TRBV4-3 and J is TRBJ2-2; D gene uncertain. Trimming removed 0 bases at V and 8 bases at J, with 7 bases between. Germline loops: CDR1 LGHNA, CDR2 YSLEER. CDR3 length: 13 residues. The CDR3 sequence: CASSQDLGGELFF. In DNA form, the CDR3 reads TGCGCCAGCAGCCAAGATCTCGGGGGGGAGCTGTTTTTT.

This clone is judged large. J is TRBJ2-7 and V is TRBV7-7, with a possible D match to TRBD1 (7 bases). V was trimmed by 5 bases and J by 2 bases, leaving 19 bases between them. Germline values: CDR1 SSHAT, CDR2 FNYEAQ (reference sequence). The CDR3 contains 16 residues. The CDR3 nucleotides are TGTGCCAGCAGCCCAACGAGGGGGGACAGCCCCTACGAGCAGTACTTC. Protein product: CASSPTRGDSPYEQYF.

This clone was detected only once. V usage is TRBV7-8 and J usage is TRBJ2-1; 12 positions match TRBD2. Germline values: CDR1 SGHVS, CDR2 FQNEAQ. The CDR3 has 16 amino acids. Trimming cost V 5 bases and J 5 bases; bases outside gene matches: 7. CDR3 DNA: TGTGCCAGCAGCCCGACACGACTAGCGGGGGACAATGAGCAGTTCTTC. This sequence encodes CASSPTRLAGDNEQFF.